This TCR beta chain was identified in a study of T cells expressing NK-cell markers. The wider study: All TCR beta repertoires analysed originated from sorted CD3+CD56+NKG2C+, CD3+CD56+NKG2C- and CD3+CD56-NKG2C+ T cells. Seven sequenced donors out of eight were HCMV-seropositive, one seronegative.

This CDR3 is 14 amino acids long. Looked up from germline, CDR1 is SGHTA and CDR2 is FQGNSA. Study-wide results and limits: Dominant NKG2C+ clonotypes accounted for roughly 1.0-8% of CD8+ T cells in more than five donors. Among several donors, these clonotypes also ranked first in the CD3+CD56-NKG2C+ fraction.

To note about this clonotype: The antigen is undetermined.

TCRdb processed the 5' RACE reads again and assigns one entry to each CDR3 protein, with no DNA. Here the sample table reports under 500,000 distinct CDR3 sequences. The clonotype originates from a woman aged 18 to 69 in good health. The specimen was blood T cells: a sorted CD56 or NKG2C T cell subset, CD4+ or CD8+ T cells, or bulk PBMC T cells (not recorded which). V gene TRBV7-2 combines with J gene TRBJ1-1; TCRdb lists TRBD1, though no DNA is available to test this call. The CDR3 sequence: CASSANRGPAEAFF. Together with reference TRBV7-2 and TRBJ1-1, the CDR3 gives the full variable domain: GAGVSQSPSNKVTEKGKDVELRCDPISGHTALYWYRQSLGQGLEFLIYFQGNSAPDKSGLPSDRFSAERTGGSVSTLTIQRTQQEDSAVYLCASSANRGPAEAFFGQGTRLTVV.